One sample yielded the 19 T cell receptor beta chains listed below, sequenced in a study of T-cell reconstitution after alpha-beta-depleted transplantation in children. During its preparation, the TCRbeta library received unique molecular identifiers. Using its own MiXCR run on the PCR reads, TCRdb lists one record per CDR3 protein. The repertoire consists of approximately 270,000 distinct CDR3 sequences, with 9.9% occurring once and the leading ten covering 9.5% to 13%. The sample consisted of PBMCs from the stem cell graft donor, taken from the stem cell graft. All receptors derive from a human donor who donated a stem cell graft to a child with SCID.

The chain is built from TRBV18 and TRBJ1-6; no reliable D call. The CDR3 spans 15 residues. Germline V lookup: CDR1 KGHSH, CDR2 LQKENI. With 8 bases removed from V and 2 bases from J, the gap between germline ends came to 13 bases. This CDR3 reads CASGRQAAYNSPLHF. CDR3 sequence (DNA): TGTGCCAGCGGGAGGCAGGCAGCCTATAATTCACCCCTCCACTTT.

This clonotype was counted a few times. The chain recombines TRBV5-1 with TRBJ2-7; D is ambiguous. Trimming removed 1 base at V and 5 bases at J, with 7 bases between. This CDR3 region has 12 residues. Per the germline V gene, CDR1 is SGHRS and CDR2 is YFSETQ. Here the CDR3 DNA reads TGCGCCAGCAGCTTGAAGACGAACGAGCAGTACTTC. Translating it yields CASSLKTNEQYF.

CDR3 region: CASSAWGTEAFF. CDR3 DNA: TGCGCCAGCAGCGCGTGGGGCACTGAAGCTTTCTTT. The J gene is TRBJ1-1, the V gene TRBV5-1; D ambiguous. The CDR3 is 12 residues long. Germline V gives CDR1 SGHRS, CDR2 YFSETQ. The V end lost 4 bases, the J end lost 4 bases, and 8 bases lay between the germline ends.

This clonotype was seen only a few times. The chain combines TRBV12-3 or TRBV12-4 with TRBJ2-1; 7 nucleotides agree with TRBD2. The CDR3 is 19 residues long. V lost 10 bases to trimming and J lost 0 bases; unmatched junction nucleotides: 21. CDR3 residues: CAICPRGWEGSSSYNEQFF. The CDR3 DNA follows: TGTGCCATCTGTCCTAGAGGTTGGGAGGGGAGTAGCTCCTACAATGAGCAGTTCTTC.

V usage is TRBV5-1 and J usage is TRBJ1-4; unclear D gene. Deletions cut 4 bases from V and 0 bases from J, with 7 bases between. The CDR3 extends over 14 amino acids. Germline values: CDR1 SGHRS, CDR2 YFSETQ. CDR3 loop: CASSLEATNEKLFF. As DNA, the CDR3 is TGCGCCAGCAGCCTCGAGGCAACTAATGAAAAACTGTTTTTT.

The V gene is TRBV7-9, the J gene TRBJ2-7; TRBD2 agrees at 7 bases. Germline CDR1 SEHNR, CDR2 FQNEAQ (reference sequence). The CDR3 loop spans 15 amino acids. J was trimmed by 4 bases and V by 8 bases; bases with no gene match: 14. The CDR3 DNA is TGTGCCAGCCATCCCGGGCCCGGGGGGAATTACGAGCAGTACTTC. This encodes CASHPGPGGNYEQYF.

This clonotype was counted at least ten times. The chain couples TRBV12-3 or TRBV12-4 to TRBJ1-1; no definite D call. V was clipped by 6 bases and J by 11 bases, with 16 bases between them. This CDR3 comprises 12 residues. Here the CDR3 DNA reads TGTGCCAGCAGCTACTCCCCGCTGGAGGCTTTCTTT. It is translated as CASSYSPLEAFF.

This chain joins TRBV18 and TRBJ2-6, with a tentative D call TRBD1 (6 bases). Germline loops: CDR1 KGHSH, CDR2 LQKENI. V was shortened by 6 bases and J by 0 bases, with 15 bases between the two germline ends. This CDR3 is 17 amino acids long. The CDR3 region is CASSYNRDLSGANVLTF. CDR3 sequence (DNA): TGTGCCAGCTCGTACAACAGGGATCTCTCTGGGGCCAACGTCCTGACTTTC.

CDR3 amino acids: CASSLSPGAGEGYGYTF. The CDR3 DNA follows: TGTGCCAGCAGCTTATCTCCGGGGGCGGGTGAGGGCTATGGCTACACCTTC. The rearrangement joins TRBV5-5 to TRBJ1-2; TRBD1 is a possible D gene (6 bases). The germline V gene has CDR1 SGHKS and CDR2 YYEKEE (reference sequence). The CDR3 length is 17 residues. V shed 2 bases and J shed 4 bases, with 21 bases lying between them.

The chain employs TRBV5-1 and TRBJ2-1; D tentatively reads TRBD1 or TRBD2 (5 bases each). This CDR3 has 14 residues. Germline CDR1 reads SGHRS; CDR2 reads YFSETQ. V shed 5 bases and J shed 0 bases, with 9 bases lying between them. In nucleotides, the CDR3 is TGCGCCAGCAGGAGGGGTGACTCCTACAATGAGCAGTTCTTC. This gives the protein CASRRGDSYNEQFF.

Comments on this clonotype: One end of the junction does not line up with germline, which may come from a read error. The rearrangement uses TRBV7-3 and TRBJ2-2; D uncertain. The germline gives CDR1 SGHTA, CDR2 FQGTGA. The CDR3 consists of 15 residues. Here the CDR3 reads CTSSLIVGFAGELFF. DNA of the CDR3: TGTACCAGCAGCTTAATTGTAGGCTTCGCCGGGGAGCTGTTTTTT.

This clonotype was counted a few times. The J gene is TRBJ1-2, the V gene TRBV7-3; 9 nucleotides agree with TRBD1. J was trimmed by 2 bases and V by 5 bases; bases with no gene match: 12. Germline V gene data show CDR1 as SGHTA and CDR2 as FQGTGA. This CDR3 spans 17 amino acids. The CDR3 sequence: CASSRGQGHWVNYGYTF. DNA of the CDR3: TGTGCCAGCAGCCGTGGACAGGGGCATTGGGTAAACTATGGCTACACCTTC.

This clonotype was observed at least ten times. The DNA of the CDR3 is TGTGCCAGCAGCTTGGAGGGACAGGGAGCAGATACGCAGTATTTT. Amino acid sequence: CASSLEGQGADTQYF. V and J are TRBV5-5 and TRBJ2-3, with TRBD1 matching over 9 bases. Germline CDR1 and CDR2: SGHKS and YYEKEE (reference sequence). The CDR3 runs to 15 residues. Trimming cost V 0 bases and J 4 bases; bases outside gene matches: 3.

This chain joins TRBV9 and TRBJ2-1; TRBD2 matches at 7 bases. Trimming took 0 bases from V and 3 from J; bases not matched to a gene: 9. This CDR3 is built from 17 residues. Germline values: CDR1 SGDLS, CDR2 YYNGEE. The CDR3 reads CASSVGSAGPIYNEQFF. The CDR3 region has the DNA TGTGCCAGCAGCGTAGGTTCAGCGGGGCCGATCTACAATGAGCAGTTCTTC.

CDR3 nucleotides: TGTGCCGTAACAAATAGTGGAAATTCCTACGAGCAGTACTTC. This sequence encodes CAVTNSGNSYEQYF. V usage is TRBV10-3 and J usage is TRBJ2-7; D not certain. V gave up 11 bases and J gave up 1 base, with 18 bases separating them. Germline V CDR1 and CDR2: ENHRY, SYGVKD. The CDR3 is made up of 14 amino acids.

CDR3 residues: CASSLSPPTGGHTF. The DNA of the CDR3 is TGTGCCAGCAGCTTGTCCCCTCCCACAGGGGGCCACACCTTC. The chain employs TRBV5-6 and TRBJ1-2, with 9 bases identical to TRBD1. Germline V gene lookup returns CDR1 SGHDT and CDR2 YYEEEE. The CDR3 totals 14 residues. The V segment lost 1 base and the J segment 12 bases; nucleotides outside the gene matches: 10.

This clonotype has only a few counts. The V and J genes are TRBV19 and TRBJ1-6; D is unclear. V lost 4 bases and J 9 bases, leaving 16 bases between the germline ends. CDR1 LNHDA and CDR2 SQIVND come from the germline V gene (reference sequence). This CDR3 has 15 amino acids. The CDR3 reads CASSNGGVRSSPLHF. The CDR3 DNA reads TGTGCCAGTAGTAATGGCGGAGTTAGAAGTTCACCCCTCCACTTT.

This clonotype was seen many times. The rearrangement links TRBV7-9 to TRBJ2-5, with D unresolved. The CDR3 has 13 residues. The V gene lost 1 base and the J gene lost 4 bases, with 7 bases spanning the gap. Germline CDR1 is SEHNR and CDR2 is FQNEAQ (reference sequence). DNA of the CDR3: TGTGCCAGCAGCTTAGTGTCGGGAGAGACCCAGTACTTC. It codes for CASSLVSGETQYF.

This clonotype was observed at least ten times. The chain links TRBV6-1 to TRBJ2-7; D might be TRBD1 or TRBD2, each matching 5 bases. The CDR3 covers 14 residues. The germline V gene has CDR1 MNHNS and CDR2 SASEGT. Trimming took 7 bases from V and 6 from J, leaving 19 bases between them. CDR3 nucleotide sequence: TGTGCCAGCACCCCGGGGACCGCGATTGGCGAGCAGTACTTC. This translates into CASTPGTAIGEQYF.